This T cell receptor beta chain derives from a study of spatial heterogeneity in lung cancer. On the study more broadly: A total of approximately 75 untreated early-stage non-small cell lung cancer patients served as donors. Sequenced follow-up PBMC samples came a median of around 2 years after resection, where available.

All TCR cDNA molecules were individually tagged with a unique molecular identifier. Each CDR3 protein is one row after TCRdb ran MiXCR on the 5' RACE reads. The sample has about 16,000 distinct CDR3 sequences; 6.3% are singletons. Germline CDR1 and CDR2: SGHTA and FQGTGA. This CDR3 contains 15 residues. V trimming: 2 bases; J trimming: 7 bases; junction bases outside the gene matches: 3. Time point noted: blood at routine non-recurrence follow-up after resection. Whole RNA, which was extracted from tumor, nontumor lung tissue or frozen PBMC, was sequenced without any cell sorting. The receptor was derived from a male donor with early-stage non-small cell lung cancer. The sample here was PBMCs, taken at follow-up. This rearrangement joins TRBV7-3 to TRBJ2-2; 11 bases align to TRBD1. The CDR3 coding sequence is TGTGCCAGCAGCTTAGGACAGGGGGCTGGCGGGGAGCTGTTTTTT. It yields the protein CASSLGQGAGGELFF.